The rows below give T cell receptor beta chains drawn from one sample of a study of blood T cell repertoires in COVID-19. Sequencing was performed with immunoSEQ multiplex PCR; in TCRdb, only in-frame clones are kept and a portion is missing. This sample has about 70,000 clones, with around nine tenths found just once. Sequenced material: peripheral blood. The receptor set was obtained from a woman aged 55-69 years with acute or convalescent COVID-19. Each CDR3 is given with its conserved first and last residue. Each record gives: J gene, clone size, D gene, V gene, CDR3 DNA, CDR3 protein. The D gene is left open where the match is weak. Some rows mark clone size as missing; the rest say once, few, many or name a class of expanded clone.

J: TRBJ1-2; size: once; D: -; V: TRBV2; DNA: TGTGCCAGCAATTGGACTCCAGCTAACTATGGCTACACCTTC; CDR3: CASNWTPANYGYTF
J: TRBJ1-2; size: once; D: TRBD1; V: TRBV11-2; DNA: TGTGCCAGCAGCTCCCAGGGGGCGCATTCGTATGGCTACACCTTC; CDR3: CASSSQGAHSYGYTF
J: TRBJ1-2; size: -; D: TRBD1; V: TRBV30; DNA: TGTGCCTGCACTACCCTGGGGACAGGGTTAGGAGCGTATGGCTACACCTTC; CDR3: CACTTLGTGLGAYGYTF
J: TRBJ2-4; size: once; D: -; V: TRBV2; DNA: TGTGCCAGCACCCCGGACACGAGGAACATTCAGTACTTC; CDR3: CASTPDTRNIQYF
J: TRBJ1-1; size: -; D: -; V: TRBV20-1; DNA: TGCAGTGCTAGGGAGGGGACTGAAGCTTTCTTT; CDR3: CSAREGTEAFF
J: TRBJ2-3; size: -; D: -; V: TRBV27; DNA: TGTGCCAGCAGTCCACAGGGAGTTGTTACGCAGTATTTT; CDR3: CASSPQGVVTQYF
J: TRBJ2-1; size: -; D: -; V: TRBV28; DNA: TGTGCCAGCAGGGAGGGATTGGTCAATGAGCAGTTCTTC; CDR3: CASREGLVNEQFF
J: TRBJ1-1; size: -; D: -; V: TRBV10-2; DNA: TGCGCCAGCAGTGAGTCACACAGGAGGAACACTGAAGCTTTCTTT; CDR3: CASSESHRRNTEAFF
J: TRBJ1-5; size: -; D: -; V: TRBV28; DNA: TGTGCCAGCAGTTTGAGCGGACGGAGTCAGCCCCAGCATTTT; CDR3: CASSLSGRSQPQHF
J: TRBJ2-2; size: -; D: TRBD2; V: TRBV7-3; DNA: TGTGCCAGCAGCTTAACTAGCGGGGGCACCGGGGAGCTGTTTTTT; CDR3: CASSLTSGGTGELFF
J: TRBJ2-6; size: -; D: TRBD1; V: TRBV10-3; DNA: TGTGCCATCAGTACCGGGACAGGGGGCTCTGGGGCCAACGTCCTGACTTTC; CDR3: CAISTGTGGSGANVLTF
J: TRBJ2-3; size: -; D: -; V: TRBV10-3; DNA: TGTGCCATCAGTGAGTCTGCCAGGGGAATGGATACGCAGTATTTT; CDR3: CAISESARGMDTQYF
J: TRBJ1-1; size: -; D: -; V: TRBV2; DNA: TGTGCCAGCAGCATAACAGGGTTTAACACTGAAGCTTTCTTT; CDR3: CASSITGFNTEAFF
J: TRBJ2-1; size: -; D: TRBD2; V: TRBV5-6; DNA: TGTGCCAGCAGCGTAAGCGGGGGGTCTAACAATGAGCAGTTCTTC; CDR3: CASSVSGGSNNEQFF
J: TRBJ2-7; size: few; D: -; V: TRBV6-5; DNA: TGTGCCAGCAGCGGACACGGGTCCTACGAGCAGTACTTC; CDR3: CASSGHGSYEQYF
J: TRBJ1-2; size: -; D: -; V: TRBV30; DNA: TGTGCCTGGAGGGAAATCGCGGGGGGTTTAGGCTACACCTTC; CDR3: CAWREIAGGLGYTF
J: TRBJ1-1; size: -; D: -; V: TRBV5-1; DNA: TGCGCCAGCAGCTTTCGACAGTCAGAGAACACTGAAGCTTTCTTT; CDR3: CASSFRQSENTEAFF
J: TRBJ2-5; size: -; D: TRBD1; V: TRBV6-1; DNA: TGTGCCAGCAGTGAAGCGGGACAGGGACAAGAGACCCAGTACTTC; CDR3: CASSEAGQGQETQYF
J: TRBJ1-1; size: -; D: -; V: TRBV3-1/TRBV3-2; DNA: TGTGCCAGCAGCCAAGATTGGACACAGGCTTTCTTT; CDR3: CASSQDWTQAFF
J: TRBJ1-1; size: -; D: TRBD1; V: TRBV3-1/TRBV3-2; DNA: TGTGCCAGCAGCCAAGACCGACAGGGGAAAGCTTTCTTT; CDR3: CASSQDRQGKAFF
J: TRBJ1-5; size: -; D: -; V: TRBV18; DNA: TGTGCCAGCTCACCGGGGACAAATAGCAATCAGCCCCAGCATTTT; CDR3: CASSPGTNSNQPQHF
J: TRBJ1-4; size: -; D: TRBD1; V: TRBV10-3; DNA: TGTGCCATCGGGACAGATGCAACTAATGAAAAACTGTTTTTT; CDR3: CAIGTDATNEKLFF
J: TRBJ1-1; size: -; D: -; V: TRBV3-1/TRBV3-2; DNA: TGTGCCAGCAGCGCGGGGAAGGCCCGCAACACTGAAGCTTTCTTT; CDR3: CASSAGKARNTEAFF
J: TRBJ2-5; size: -; D: TRBD2; V: TRBV10-3; DNA: TGTGCCACACGGGCTAGCGGGAGCCTTCAAGAGACCCAGTACTTC; CDR3: CATRASGSLQETQYF
J: TRBJ2-7; size: -; D: TRBD1; V: TRBV28; DNA: TGTGCCAGCAGCCGGACAGGGTACCCCTCCTACGAGCAGTACTTC; CDR3: CASSRTGYPSYEQYF
J: TRBJ1-1; size: -; D: -; V: TRBV10-3; DNA: TGTGCCATCAGTGAGTCCAGGAGGGGCACTGAAGCTTTCTTT; CDR3: CAISESRRGTEAFF
J: TRBJ1-1; size: -; D: -; V: TRBV6-2/TRBV6-3; DNA: TGTGCCAGCAGACCTCAGATGAACACTGAAGCTTTCTTT; CDR3: CASRPQMNTEAFF
J: TRBJ1-1; size: -; D: -; V: TRBV27; DNA: TGTGCCAGCAGTCCACGGGGAGAGGGAGGTAAAGCTTTCTTT; CDR3: CASSPRGEGGKAFF
J: TRBJ2-7; size: -; D: TRBD1; V: TRBV19; DNA: TGTGCCAGTAGTACAACCGGGACAGGGCCAAAGAAGCAGTACTTC; CDR3: CASSTTGTGPKKQYF
J: TRBJ2-2; size: -; D: -; V: TRBV2; DNA: TGTGCCAGCAGGCTCCGGGGCGGGGCGAACACCGGGGAGCTGTTTTTT; CDR3: CASRLRGGANTGELFF
J: TRBJ1-1; size: -; D: -; V: TRBV7-9; DNA: TGTGCCAGCAGCTTAGTTTTCCGGGAACAGACTGAAGCTTTCTTT; CDR3: CASSLVFREQTEAFF
J: TRBJ2-5; size: -; D: TRBD2; V: TRBV19; DNA: TGTGCCAGTAGTATTAATAGCGGGGGACAAGAGACCCAGTACTTC; CDR3: CASSINSGGQETQYF
J: TRBJ1-2; size: -; D: -; V: TRBV5-1; DNA: TGCGCCAGCAGCTTCTCGAACGGTAACTATGGCTACACCTTC; CDR3: CASSFSNGNYGYTF
J: TRBJ1-3; size: -; D: TRBD1; V: TRBV18; DNA: TGTGCCAGCTCGCCGAGACAGGGCTCTGGAAACACCATATATTTT; CDR3: CASSPRQGSGNTIYF
J: TRBJ1-5; size: -; D: -; V: TRBV10-3; DNA: TGTGCCATCAGTGAGGAGGGGGTGCAGCCCCAGCATTTT; CDR3: CAISEEGVQPQHF
J: TRBJ2-1; size: -; D: TRBD2; V: TRBV2; DNA: TGTGCCAGCAAGAGGACGGGAGGGGGTGAGCAGTTCTTC; CDR3: CASKRTGGGEQFF
J: TRBJ1-4; size: -; D: -; V: TRBV3-1/TRBV3-2; DNA: TGTGCCAGCAGCCAGGCCGGTCAGGGGCCTAATGAAAAACTGTTTTTT; CDR3: CASSQAGQGPNEKLFF
J: TRBJ1-1; size: -; D: -; V: TRBV14; DNA: TGTGCCAGCAGCCAAGATCTAGGACTGATGAACACTGAAGCTTTCTTT; CDR3: CASSQDLGLMNTEAFF
J: TRBJ2-7; size: -; D: -; V: TRBV5-6; DNA: TGTGCCAGCAGCCAGATTTCCTACGAGCAGTACTTC; CDR3: CASSQISYEQYF
J: TRBJ2-1; size: -; D: -; V: TRBV9; DNA: TGTGCCAGCAGCGTAGGCTGGGGGGCCTACAATGAGCAGTTCTTC; CDR3: CASSVGWGAYNEQFF
J: TRBJ2-3; size: -; D: TRBD2; V: TRBV18; DNA: TGTGCCAGCTCACCCAGAGCGGGGGGAGGCACAGATACGCAGTATTTT; CDR3: CASSPRAGGGTDTQYF
J: TRBJ2-7; size: -; D: TRBD1; V: TRBV11-1; DNA: TGTGCCAGCGGGCGGACAGGGAGTATTGAGCAGTACTTC; CDR3: CASGRTGSIEQYF